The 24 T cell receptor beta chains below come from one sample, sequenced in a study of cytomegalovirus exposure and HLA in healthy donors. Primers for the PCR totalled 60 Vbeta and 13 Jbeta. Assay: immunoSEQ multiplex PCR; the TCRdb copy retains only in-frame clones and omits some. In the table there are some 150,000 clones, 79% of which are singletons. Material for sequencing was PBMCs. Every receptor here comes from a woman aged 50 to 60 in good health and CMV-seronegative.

The CDR3: CATLGTSHEQFF. The CDR3 nucleotides read TGTGCCACACTAGGGACTAGCCATGAGCAGTTCTTC. The chain is built from TRBV6-1 and TRBJ2-1, with 9 bases that match TRBD2. In germline, CDR1 is MNHNS, CDR2 SASEGT. The CDR3 has 12 residues. After removal of 10 bases from V and 8 bases from J, the junction contained 6 bases not matched to a gene.

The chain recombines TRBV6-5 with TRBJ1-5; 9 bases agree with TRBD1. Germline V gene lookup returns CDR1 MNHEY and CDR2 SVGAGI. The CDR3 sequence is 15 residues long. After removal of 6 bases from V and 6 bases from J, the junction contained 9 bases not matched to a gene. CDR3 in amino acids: CASSPTGGRSQPQHF. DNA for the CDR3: TGTGCCAGCAGCCCAACAGGGGGCCGTAGTCAGCCCCAGCATTTT.

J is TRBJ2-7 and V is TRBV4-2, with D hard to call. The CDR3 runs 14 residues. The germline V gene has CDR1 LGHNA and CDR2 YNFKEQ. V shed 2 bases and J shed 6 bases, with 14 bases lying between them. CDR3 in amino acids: CASSQLERPGEQYF. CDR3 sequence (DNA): TGTGCCAGCAGCCAACTAGAACGGCCTGGCGAGCAGTACTTC.

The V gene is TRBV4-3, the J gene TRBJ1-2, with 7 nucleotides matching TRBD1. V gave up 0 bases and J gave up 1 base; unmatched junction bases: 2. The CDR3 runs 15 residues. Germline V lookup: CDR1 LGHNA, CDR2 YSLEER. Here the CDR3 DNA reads TGCGCCAGCAGCCAAGACACAGGGGATAACTATGGCTACACCTTC. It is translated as CASSQDTGDNYGYTF.

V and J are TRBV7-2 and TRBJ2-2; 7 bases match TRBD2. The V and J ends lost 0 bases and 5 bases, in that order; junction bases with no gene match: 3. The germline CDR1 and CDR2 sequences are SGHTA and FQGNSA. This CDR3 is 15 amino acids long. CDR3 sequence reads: CASSLAASGTGELFF. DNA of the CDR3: TGTGCCAGCAGCTTAGCGGCTAGCGGTACCGGGGAGCTGTTTTTT.

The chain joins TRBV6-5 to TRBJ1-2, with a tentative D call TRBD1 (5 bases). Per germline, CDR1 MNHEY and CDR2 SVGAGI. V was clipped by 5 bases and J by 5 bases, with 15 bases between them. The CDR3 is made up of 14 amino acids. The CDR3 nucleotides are TGTGCCAGCAGTCCCAAGGGGCTGAAGTATGGCTACACCTTC. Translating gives CASSPKGLKYGYTF.

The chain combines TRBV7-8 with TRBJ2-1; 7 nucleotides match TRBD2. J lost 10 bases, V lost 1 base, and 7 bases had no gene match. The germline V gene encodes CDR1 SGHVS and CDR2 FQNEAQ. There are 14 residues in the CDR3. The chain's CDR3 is CASSLGGREWEQFF. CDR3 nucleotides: TGTGCCAGCAGCTTAGGAGGGCGGGAGTGGGAGCAGTTCTTC.

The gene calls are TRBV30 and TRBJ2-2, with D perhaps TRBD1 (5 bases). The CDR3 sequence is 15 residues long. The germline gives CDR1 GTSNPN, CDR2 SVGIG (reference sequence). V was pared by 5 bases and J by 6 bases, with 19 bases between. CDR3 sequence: CAWVSGARMSGELFF. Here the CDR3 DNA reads TGTGCCTGGGTGTCTGGGGCGCGGATGTCCGGGGAGCTGTTTTTT.

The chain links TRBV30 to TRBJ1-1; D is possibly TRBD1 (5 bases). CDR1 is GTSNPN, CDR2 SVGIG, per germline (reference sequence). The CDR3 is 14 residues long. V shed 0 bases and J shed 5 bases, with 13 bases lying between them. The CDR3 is CAWSVMDRGTEAFF. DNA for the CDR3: TGTGCCTGGAGTGTAATGGATAGGGGAACTGAAGCTTTCTTT.

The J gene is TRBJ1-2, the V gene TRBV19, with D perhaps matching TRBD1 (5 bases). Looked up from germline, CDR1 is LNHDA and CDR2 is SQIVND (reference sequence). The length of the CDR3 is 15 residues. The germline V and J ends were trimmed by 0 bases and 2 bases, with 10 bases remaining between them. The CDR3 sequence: CASSIDLGQNYGYTF. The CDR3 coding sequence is TGTGCCAGTAGTATAGATCTGGGGCAGAACTATGGCTACACCTTC.

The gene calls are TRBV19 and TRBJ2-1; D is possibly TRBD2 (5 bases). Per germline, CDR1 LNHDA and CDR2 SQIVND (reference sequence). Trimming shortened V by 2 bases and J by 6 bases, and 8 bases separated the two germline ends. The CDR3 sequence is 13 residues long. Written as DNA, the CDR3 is TGTGCCAGTAGTATAACTAGTTTCAATGAGCAGTTCTTC. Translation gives CASSITSFNEQFF.

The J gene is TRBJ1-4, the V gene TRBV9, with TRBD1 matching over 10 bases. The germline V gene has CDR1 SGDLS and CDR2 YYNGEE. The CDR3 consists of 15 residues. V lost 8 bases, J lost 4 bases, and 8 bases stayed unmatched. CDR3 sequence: CASSGTGALNEKLFF. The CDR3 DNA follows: TGTGCCAGTTCCGGGACAGGGGCCCTTAATGAAAAACTGTTTTTT.

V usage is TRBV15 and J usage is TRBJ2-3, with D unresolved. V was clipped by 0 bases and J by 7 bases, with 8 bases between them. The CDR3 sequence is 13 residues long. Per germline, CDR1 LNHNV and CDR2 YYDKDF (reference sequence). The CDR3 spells CATSRDGQHTQYF. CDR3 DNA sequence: TGTGCCACCAGCAGAGATGGGCAGCATACGCAGTATTTT. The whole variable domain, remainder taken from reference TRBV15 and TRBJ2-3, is DAMVIQNPRYQVTQFGKPVTLSCSQTLNHNVMYWYQQKSSQAPKLLFHYYDKDFNNEADTPDNFQSRRPNTSFCFLDIRSPGLGDTAMYLCATSRDGQHTQYFGPGTRLTVL.

Here the CDR3 DNA reads TGTGCCAGTAGTCCAGCGGGAGGCGGCTACGAGCAGTACTTC. Its translation: CASSPAGGGYEQYF. The rearrangement joins TRBV19 to TRBJ2-7, with 9 bases identical to TRBD2. The CDR3 length is 14 residues. V lost 5 bases and J lost 3; bases outside the gene matches: 5. Germline values: CDR1 LNHDA, CDR2 SQIVND (reference sequence).

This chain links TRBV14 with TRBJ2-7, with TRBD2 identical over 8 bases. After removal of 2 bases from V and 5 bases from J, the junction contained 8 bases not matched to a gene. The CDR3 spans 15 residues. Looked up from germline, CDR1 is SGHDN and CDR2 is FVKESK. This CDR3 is CASSQLAGGYHEQYF. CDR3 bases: TGTGCCAGCAGCCAACTGGCGGGGGGATACCACGAGCAGTACTTC.

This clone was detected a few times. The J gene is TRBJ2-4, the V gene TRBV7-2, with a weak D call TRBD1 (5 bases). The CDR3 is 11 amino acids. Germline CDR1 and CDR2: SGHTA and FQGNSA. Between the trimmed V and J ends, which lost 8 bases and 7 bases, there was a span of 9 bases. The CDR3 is CASQGTNIQYF. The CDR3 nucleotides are TGTGCCAGCCAGGGAACGAACATTCAGTACTTC.

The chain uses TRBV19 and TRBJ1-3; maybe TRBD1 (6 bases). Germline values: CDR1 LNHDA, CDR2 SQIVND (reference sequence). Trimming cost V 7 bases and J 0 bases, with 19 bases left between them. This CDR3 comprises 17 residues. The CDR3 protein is CASTPLSETGSGNTIYF. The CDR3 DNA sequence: TGTGCCAGTACCCCTCTGTCCGAGACAGGCTCTGGAAACACCATATATTTT.

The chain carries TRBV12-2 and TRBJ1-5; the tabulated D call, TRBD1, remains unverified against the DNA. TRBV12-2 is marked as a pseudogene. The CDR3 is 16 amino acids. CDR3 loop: CASRLGGQGRNQPQHF. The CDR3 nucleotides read TGTGCAAGTCGCTTAGGGGGGCAGGGCCGGAATCAGCCCCAGCATTTT.

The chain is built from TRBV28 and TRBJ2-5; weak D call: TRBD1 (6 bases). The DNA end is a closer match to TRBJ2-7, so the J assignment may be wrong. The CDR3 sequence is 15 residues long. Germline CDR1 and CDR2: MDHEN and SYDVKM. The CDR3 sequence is CASSRQAVTSYEQYF. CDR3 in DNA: TGTGCCAGCAGCCGACAGGCAGTAACCTCCTACGAGCAGTACTTC.

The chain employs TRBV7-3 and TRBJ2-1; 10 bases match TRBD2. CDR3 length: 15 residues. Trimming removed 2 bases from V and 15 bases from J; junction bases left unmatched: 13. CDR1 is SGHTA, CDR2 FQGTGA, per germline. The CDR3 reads CASSLWELAGAPSFF. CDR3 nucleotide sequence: TGTGCCAGCAGCTTATGGGAGCTAGCGGGAGCCCCTTCGTTCTTC.

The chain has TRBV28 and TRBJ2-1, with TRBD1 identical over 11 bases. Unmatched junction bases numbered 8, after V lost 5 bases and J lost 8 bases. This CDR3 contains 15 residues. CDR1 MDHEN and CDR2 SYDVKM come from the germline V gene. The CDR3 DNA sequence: TGTGCCAGCAGTACTTGGACAGGGGGCTGGGATGAGCAGTTCTTC. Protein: CASSTWTGGWDEQFF.

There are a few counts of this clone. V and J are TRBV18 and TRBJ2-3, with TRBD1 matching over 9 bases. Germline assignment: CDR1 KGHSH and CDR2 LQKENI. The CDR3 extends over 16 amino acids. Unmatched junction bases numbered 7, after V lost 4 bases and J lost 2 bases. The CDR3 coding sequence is TGTGCCAGCTCACAGGGACAGGGCATTAACACAGATACGCAGTATTTT. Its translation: CASSQGQGINTDTQYF.

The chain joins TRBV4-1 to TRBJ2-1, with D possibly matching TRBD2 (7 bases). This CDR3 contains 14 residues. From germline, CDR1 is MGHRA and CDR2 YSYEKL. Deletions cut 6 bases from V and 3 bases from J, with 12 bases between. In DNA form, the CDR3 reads TGCGCCAGCAGTAGGGGGGGCGGCTACAATGAGCAGTTCTTC. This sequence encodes CASSRGGGYNEQFF.

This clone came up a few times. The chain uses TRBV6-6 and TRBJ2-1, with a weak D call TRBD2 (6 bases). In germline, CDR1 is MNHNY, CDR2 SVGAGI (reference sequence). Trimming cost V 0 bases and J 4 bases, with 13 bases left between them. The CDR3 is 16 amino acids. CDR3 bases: TGTGCCAGCAGTTACTCTGGGACTCCCTCTTACAATGAGCAGTTCTTC. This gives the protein CASSYSGTPSYNEQFF.